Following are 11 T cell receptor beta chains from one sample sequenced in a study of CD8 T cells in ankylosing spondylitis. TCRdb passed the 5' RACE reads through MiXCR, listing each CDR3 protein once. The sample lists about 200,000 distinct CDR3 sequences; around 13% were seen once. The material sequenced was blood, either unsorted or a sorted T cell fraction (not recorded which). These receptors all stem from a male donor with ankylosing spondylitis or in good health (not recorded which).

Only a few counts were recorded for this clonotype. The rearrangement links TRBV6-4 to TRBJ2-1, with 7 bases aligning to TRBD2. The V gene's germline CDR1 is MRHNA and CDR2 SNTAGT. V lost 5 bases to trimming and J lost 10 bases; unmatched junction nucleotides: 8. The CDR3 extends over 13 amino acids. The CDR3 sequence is CASSRLAGHEQFF. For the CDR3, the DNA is TGTGCCAGCAGTAGACTAGCAGGCCACGAGCAGTTCTTC.

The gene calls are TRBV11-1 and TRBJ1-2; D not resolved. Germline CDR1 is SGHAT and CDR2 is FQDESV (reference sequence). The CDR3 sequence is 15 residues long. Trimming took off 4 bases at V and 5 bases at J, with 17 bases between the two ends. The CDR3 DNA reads TGTGCCAGCAGCTCCGGCATAGGGAGAGGGTATGGCTACACCTTC. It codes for CASSSGIGRGYGYTF.

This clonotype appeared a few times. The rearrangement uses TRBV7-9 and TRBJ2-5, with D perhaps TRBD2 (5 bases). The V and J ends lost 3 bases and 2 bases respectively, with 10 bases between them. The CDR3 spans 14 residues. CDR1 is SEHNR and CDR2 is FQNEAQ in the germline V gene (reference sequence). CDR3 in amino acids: CASSLRAEQETQYF. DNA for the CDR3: TGTGCCAGCAGCTTGAGGGCAGAACAAGAGACCCAGTACTTC.

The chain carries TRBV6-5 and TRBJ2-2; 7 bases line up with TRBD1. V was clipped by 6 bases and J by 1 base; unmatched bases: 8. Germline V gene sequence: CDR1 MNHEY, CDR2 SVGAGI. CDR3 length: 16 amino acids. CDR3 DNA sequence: TGTGCCAGCAGCAGCCCCCGGACAGGGAACACCGGGGAGCTGTTTTTT. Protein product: CASSSPRTGNTGELFF.

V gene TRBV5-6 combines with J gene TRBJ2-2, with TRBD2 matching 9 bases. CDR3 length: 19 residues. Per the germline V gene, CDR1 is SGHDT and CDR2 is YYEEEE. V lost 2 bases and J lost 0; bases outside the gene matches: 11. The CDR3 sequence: CASSLYLSGGTSNTGELFF. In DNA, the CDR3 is TGTGCCAGCAGCTTATACCTGAGCGGGGGGACATCGAACACCGGGGAGCTGTTTTTT.

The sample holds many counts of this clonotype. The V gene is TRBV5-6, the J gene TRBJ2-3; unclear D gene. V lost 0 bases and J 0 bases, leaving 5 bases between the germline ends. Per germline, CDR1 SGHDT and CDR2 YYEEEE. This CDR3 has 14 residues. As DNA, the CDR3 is TGTGCCAGCAGCTTGGACCCTAGCACAGATACGCAGTATTTT. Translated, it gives CASSLDPSTDTQYF. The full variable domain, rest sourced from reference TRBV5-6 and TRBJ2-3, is DAGVTQSPTHLIKTRGQQVTLRCSPKSGHDTVSWYQQALGQGPQFIFQYYEEEERQRGNFPDRFSGHQFPNYSSELNVNALLLGDSALYLCASSLDPSTDTQYFGPGTRLTVL.

The chain's CDR3 is CASSFTAGSTDTQYF. The DNA of the CDR3 is TGTGCCAGCAGTTTCACAGCGGGTAGCACAGATACGCAGTATTTT. J is TRBJ2-3 and V is TRBV27; D may be TRBD2 (6 bases). The CDR3 consists of 15 residues. V lost 3 bases to trimming and J lost 0 bases, with 10 bases between them. Germline values: CDR1 MNHEY, CDR2 SMNVEV (reference sequence).

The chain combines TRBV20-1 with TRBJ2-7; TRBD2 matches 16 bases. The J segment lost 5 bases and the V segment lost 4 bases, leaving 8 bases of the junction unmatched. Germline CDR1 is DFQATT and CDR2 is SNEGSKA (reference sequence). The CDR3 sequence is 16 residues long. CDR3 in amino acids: CSATGTSGGAFNEQYF. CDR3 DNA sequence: TGCAGTGCTACCGGGACTAGCGGGGGGGCCTTTAACGAGCAGTACTTC.

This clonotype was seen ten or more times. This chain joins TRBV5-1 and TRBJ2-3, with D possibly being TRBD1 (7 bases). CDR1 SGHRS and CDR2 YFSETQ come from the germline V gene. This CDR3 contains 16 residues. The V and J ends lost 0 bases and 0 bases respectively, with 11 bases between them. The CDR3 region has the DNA TGCGCCAGCAGCTTGGAGACAGGGACTAGCACAGATACGCAGTATTTT. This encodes CASSLETGTSTDTQYF.

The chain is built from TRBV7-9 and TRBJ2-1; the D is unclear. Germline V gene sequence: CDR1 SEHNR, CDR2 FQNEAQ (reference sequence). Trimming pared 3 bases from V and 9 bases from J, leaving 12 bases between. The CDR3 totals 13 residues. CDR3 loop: CASSLSTPIEQFF. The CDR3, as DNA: TGTGCCAGCAGCTTGTCTACGCCAATTGAGCAGTTCTTC.

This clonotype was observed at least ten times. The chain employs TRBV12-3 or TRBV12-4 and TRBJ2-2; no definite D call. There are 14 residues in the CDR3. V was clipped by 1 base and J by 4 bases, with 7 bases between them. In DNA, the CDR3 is TGTGCCAGCAGTTTAGAAGGCAGCACCGGGGAGCTGTTTTTT. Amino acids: CASSLEGSTGELFF.